What follows are 19 T cell receptor beta chains derived from one specimen sequenced in a study of blood T cell repertoires in COVID-19. Sequencing was performed with immunoSEQ multiplex PCR; in TCRdb, only in-frame clones are kept and a portion is missing. The data contain some 260,000 clones, about 88% of them singletons. The sequencing sample was made of peripheral blood. The receptor set was obtained from a woman between 35 and 50 years old who had recovered from COVID-19.

V is TRBV7-9 and J is TRBJ2-1, with TRBD2 matching 9 bases. The CDR3 has 15 residues. The J segment lost 7 bases and the V segment lost 5 bases, leaving 9 bases of the junction unmatched. Per germline, CDR1 SEHNR and CDR2 FQNEAQ (reference sequence). CDR3 loop: CASSHSGRRGNEQFF. DNA of the CDR3: TGTGCCAGCAGCCACAGCGGGAGGAGGGGTAATGAGCAGTTCTTC.

The rearrangement links TRBV5-1 to TRBJ1-2; maybe TRBD1 (5 bases). The germline V gene has CDR1 SGHRS and CDR2 YFSETQ. Trimming removed 1 base from V and 2 bases from J, with 12 bases in between. The CDR3 is 15 residues long. The CDR3 protein is CASSLTGLSNYGYTF. CDR3 coding DNA: TGCGCCAGCAGCTTGACGGGACTCTCCAACTATGGCTACACCTTC. The entire variable domain, with the rest obtained from reference TRBV5-1 and TRBJ1-2, is as follows: KAGVTQTPRYLIKTRGQQVTLSCSPISGHRSVSWYQQTPGQGLQFLFEYFSETQRNKGNFPGRFSGRQFSNSRSEMNVSTLELGDSALYLCASSLTGLSNYGYTFGSGTRLTVV.

The rearrangement joins TRBV4-3 to TRBJ2-4; weak D call: TRBD2 (7 bases). V was pared by 3 bases and J by 6 bases, with 15 bases between. Germline assignment: CDR1 LGHNA and CDR2 YSLEER. This CDR3 has 15 amino acids. The CDR3 protein is CASSHSAGDTNIQYF. The CDR3 DNA sequence: TGCGCCAGCAGCCATTCTGCGGGGGACACAAACATTCAGTACTTC.

This chain uses TRBV5-4 with TRBJ1-2, with 8 bases that match TRBD1. Germline CDR1 and CDR2: SGHNT and YYREEE (reference sequence). This CDR3 region has 13 residues. Germline trimming cut 1 base from V and 12 bases from J; bases unmatched to any gene: 8. CDR3 residues: CASSLFQGAGDTF. The CDR3 DNA reads as TGTGCCAGCAGCTTGTTCCAGGGGGCGGGGGACACCTTC.

CDR3 nucleotide sequence: TGTGCCAGCAGTCGGGACAGGGAAGCTTTCTTT. It specifies CASSRDREAFF. The chain is built from TRBV6-2 or TRBV6-3 and TRBJ1-1; 8 nucleotides line up with TRBD1. Germline values: CDR1 MNHEY, CDR2 SVGEGT. This CDR3 has 11 amino acids. Trimming at V came to 5 bases and at J to 8 bases, leaving 1 base not matched to a gene.

This clone was seen once. J is TRBJ2-2 and V is TRBV7-2; D possibly corresponds to TRBD2 (5 bases). The CDR3 is made up of 13 amino acids. V was shortened by 4 bases and J by 4 bases, with 7 bases between the two germline ends. The germline V gene has CDR1 SGHTA and CDR2 FQGNSA. This CDR3 reads CASSSGFTGELFF. CDR3 coding DNA: TGTGCCAGCAGCTCGGGATTCACCGGGGAGCTGTTTTTT.

This chain joins TRBV19 and TRBJ1-4, with TRBD1 matching over 7 bases. Germline values: CDR1 LNHDA, CDR2 SQIVND (reference sequence). The CDR3 consists of 15 residues. Unmatched junction bases numbered 7, after V lost 6 bases and J lost 3 bases. CDR3 DNA: TGTGCCAGTAGCACCACAGGGGTGGCTAATGAAAAACTGTTTTTT. Residues: CASSTTGVANEKLFF.

The V and J genes are TRBV14 and TRBJ1-2, with TRBD1 matching 7 bases. This CDR3 is built from 15 residues. The junction had 8 bases not matched to a gene; V was cut back by 4 bases and J by 3 bases. Germline CDR1 is SGHDN and CDR2 is FVKESK. The CDR3 region has the DNA TGTGCCAGCAGCCCCCCGGACAGGACCTACTATGGCTACACCTTC. This sequence encodes CASSPPDRTYYGYTF. The variable domain in full, completed from reference TRBV14 and TRBJ1-2, reads EAGVTQFPSHSVIEKGQTVTLRCDPISGHDNLYWYRRVMGKEIKFLLHFVKESKQDESGMPNNRFLAERTGGTYSTLKVQPAELEDSGVYFCASSPPDRTYYGYTFGSGTRLTVV.

The chain joins TRBV19 to TRBJ1-2; 8 bases align to TRBD1. The V gene end was trimmed by 5 bases and the J gene end by 8 bases; junction bases not matched to a gene: 13. Germline values: CDR1 LNHDA, CDR2 SQIVND (reference sequence). The CDR3 extends over 15 amino acids. The CDR3 DNA sequence: TGTGCCAGTAGTGCCTCGGACAGGGTGACAGGGGGCTACACCTTC. This encodes CASSASDRVTGGYTF. The full variable domain, in which reference TRBV19 and TRBJ1-2 provide the parts outside the CDR3, is DGGITQSPKYLFRKEGQNVTLSCEQNLNHDAMYWYRQDPGQGLRLIYYSQIVNDFQKGDIAEGYSVSREKKESFPLTVTSAQKNPTAFYLCASSASDRVTGGYTFGSGTRLTVV.

This clone is a singleton in its sample. The chain is built from TRBV6-2 or TRBV6-3 and TRBJ2-5, with 13 bases identical to TRBD2. The V gene end was trimmed by 6 bases and the J gene end by 5 bases; junction bases not matched to a gene: 9. This CDR3 spans 16 amino acids. Germline lookup yields CDR1 MNHEY and CDR2 SVGEGT. CDR3 region: CASSRGTSGEVETQYF. The CDR3 DNA is TGTGCCAGCAGCCGCGGGACTAGCGGGGAGGTGGAGACCCAGTACTTC.

The chain carries TRBV6-5 and TRBJ2-1; 9 positions agree with TRBD2. CDR3 length: 15 residues. Germline CDR1 MNHEY, CDR2 SVGAGI. With V trimmed by 5 bases and J by 4 bases, 6 bases remained unmatched. The CDR3 DNA reads TGTGCCAGCAGTACGACTAGCGGCCAATACAATGAGCAGTTCTTC. Its protein product is CASSTTSGQYNEQFF.

The sample holds one count of this clone. The chain joins TRBV3-1 (or the pseudogene TRBV3-2) to TRBJ2-3, with TRBD2 matching 7 bases. Germline CDR1 reads LGHDT; CDR2 reads YNNKEL (reference sequence). The CDR3 spans 17 residues. The V gene end was trimmed by 4 bases and the J gene end by 4 bases; junction bases not matched to a gene: 14. CDR3 DNA sequence: TGTGCCAGCAGCCCGCTCCTAGCGGAGGGCCCCGCAGATACGCAGTATTTT. It is translated as CASSPLLAEGPADTQYF.

This sequence joins TRBV5-1 and TRBJ2-1, with a possible D match to TRBD1 (5 bases). V was shortened by 1 base and J by 6 bases, with 14 bases between the two germline ends. The CDR3 has 15 residues. CDR1 and CDR2 (germline): SGHRS, YFSETQ. DNA for the CDR3: TGCGCCAGCAGCTTGCAAGGACAAGGCCCCAATGAGCAGTTCTTC. It yields the protein CASSLQGQGPNEQFF.

The count of this clone is one. The chain is built from TRBV27 and TRBJ2-2; 7 bases align to TRBD2. Germline lookup yields CDR1 MNHEY and CDR2 SMNVEV (reference sequence). Trimming at V came to 3 bases and at J to 0 bases, leaving 4 bases not matched to a gene. The CDR3 has 16 residues. The CDR3 bases are TGTGCCAGCAGTTTGGGAGGGCAGCCGAACACCGGGGAGCTGTTTTTT. Residues: CASSLGGQPNTGELFF.

The V gene is TRBV5-4, the J gene TRBJ1-2; unclear D gene. V was cut by 0 bases and J by 13 bases, with 13 bases left in between. There are 12 residues in the CDR3. Germline V lookup: CDR1 SGHNT, CDR2 YYREEE (reference sequence). CDR3: CASSLANLAGTF. CDR3 nucleotide sequence: TGTGCCAGCAGCTTGGCCAATCTGGCGGGCACCTTC. Looking up the rest from reference TRBV5-4 and TRBJ1-2 gives the full variable domain: ETGVTQSPTHLIKTRGQQVTLRCSSQSGHNTVSWYQQALGQGPQFIFQYYREEENGRGNFPPRFSGLQFPNYSSELNVNALELDDSALYLCASSLANLAGTFGSGTRLTVV.

The CDR3 is CASSPRTRGGGELFF. For the CDR3, the DNA is TGTGCCAGCAGCCCACGGACTAGGGGGGGCGGGGAGCTGTTTTTT. The chain joins TRBV9 to TRBJ2-2; maybe TRBD2 (7 bases). Per the germline V gene, CDR1 is SGDLS and CDR2 is YYNGEE. Trimming stripped 4 bases from V and 7 bases from J, with 17 bases between. The CDR3 extends over 15 amino acids.

DNA of the CDR3: TGTGCCAGCAGCTTAGGGGGGACTAGCGGGAGAGATACGCAGTATTTT. Translated, it gives CASSLGGTSGRDTQYF. The chain has TRBV7-2 and TRBJ2-3; 14 bases line up with TRBD2. This CDR3 has 16 residues. With V trimmed by 1 base and J by 5 bases, 2 bases remained unmatched. The germline V gene encodes CDR1 SGHTA and CDR2 FQGNSA.

This chain joins TRBV4-3 and TRBJ2-4, with TRBD1 identical over 9 bases. Germline V lookup: CDR1 LGHNA, CDR2 YSLEER. The junction had 10 bases not matched to a gene; V was cut back by 1 base and J by 9 bases. The length of the CDR3 is 16 residues. CDR3: CASSQAEGDRVVIQYF. As DNA, the CDR3 is TGCGCCAGCAGCCAAGCCGAGGGGGACAGGGTCGTCATTCAGTACTTC.

The chain couples TRBV5-6 to TRBJ2-1; 9 nucleotides agree with TRBD2. This CDR3 comprises 18 residues. V shed 0 bases, J shed 5 bases, and the junction held 12 bases outside the gene matches. Germline CDR1 reads SGHDT; CDR2 reads YYEEEE. CDR3 sequence: CASSLARVRREGNNEQFF. The DNA for the CDR3 is TGTGCCAGCAGCTTGGCCCGCGTGAGGCGGGAGGGTAACAATGAGCAGTTCTTC.